The 4 T cell receptor beta chains below all came from one sample that was sequenced in a study of cytomegalovirus exposure and HLA in healthy donors. Use of 60 Vbeta and 13 Jbeta primers characterized the PCR. Sequencing used immunoSEQ multiplex PCR; TCRdb keeps in-frame clones, though not all of them. The sample has some 150,000 clones, around 77% seen once. What was sequenced was PBMCs. Every receptor here comes from a man aged 25 to 45 in good health and CMV-seropositive.

This clone has more than one count but fewer than ten. V and J are TRBV29-1 and TRBJ2-7; possibly TRBD1 for D (5 bases). The V and J ends lost 1 base and 2 bases respectively, with 12 bases between them. Looked up from germline, CDR1 is SQVTM and CDR2 is ANQGSEA. This CDR3 has 14 amino acids. CDR3 coding DNA: TGCAGCGTTGAAGGAGGTCAGGGTACCTACGAGCAGTACTTC. It encodes CSVEGGQGTYEQYF.

V and J are TRBV7-9 and TRBJ1-4; a possible D gene is TRBD1 (6 bases). The V and J ends lost 6 bases and 3 bases respectively, with 11 bases between them. The germline CDR1 and CDR2 sequences are SEHNR and FQNEAQ (reference sequence). This CDR3 has 14 amino acids. The CDR3 nucleotides are TGTGCCAGCAGTCGAGGGGGGGCTAATGAAAAACTGTTTTTT. Encoded protein: CASSRGGANEKLFF. The entire variable domain, with the rest obtained from reference TRBV7-9 and TRBJ1-4, is as follows: DTGVSQNPRHKITKRGQNVTFRCDPISEHNRLYWYRQTLGQGPEFLTYFQNEAQLEKSRLLSDRFSAERPKGSFSTLEIQRTEQGDSAMYLCASSRGGANEKLFFGSGTQLSVL.

V gene TRBV27 combines with J gene TRBJ1-4, with 7 bases lining up with TRBD1. The V and J ends lost 5 bases and 5 bases, in that order; junction bases with no gene match: 5. The germline CDR1 and CDR2 sequences are MNHEY and SMNVEV (reference sequence). CDR3 length equals 14 residues. The CDR3 spells CASSRTGHNEKLFF. The CDR3 DNA reads TGTGCCAGCAGTAGGACAGGCCACAATGAAAAACTGTTTTTT.

This clone came up a few times. This chain connects TRBV2 to TRBJ2-2; 9 nucleotides agree with TRBD1. Germline-derived CDR1 and CDR2 are SNHLY and FYNNEI. The CDR3 is 12 amino acids. The CDR3 loop is CGRQGVTGELFF. The CDR3 DNA reads TGTGGGAGACAGGGGGTCACCGGGGAGCTGTTTTTT.